The clone carrying this T cell receptor (beta chain) has a single count. Sequencing was performed with immunoSEQ multiplex PCR; in TCRdb, only in-frame clones are kept and a portion is missing. The profile covers fewer than 40,000 clones, with around 70% appearing a single time and roughly 0.44% taken by the ten largest. This record belongs to a study of STAT5B mutations in CD4+ large granular lymphocyte leukemia. From germline, CDR1 is SGHTA and CDR2 FQGNSA. CDR3 length: 17 amino acids. The ends lost 4 bases at V and 0 bases at J; junction bases unmatched: 4. Material: CD4+ T cells from blood buffy coats. This clonotype was obtained from a human donor in good health. V gene TRBV7-2 combines with J gene TRBJ2-4, with 12 bases fitting TRBD2. This CDR3 reads CASSSSLAGGAKNIQYF. The DNA of the CDR3 is TGTGCCAGCAGCTCCTCACTAGCGGGGGGAGCCAAAAACATTCAGTACTTC.